This T cell receptor (beta chain) is drawn from a study of shared clonotypes between healthy human individuals. The protocol was immunoSEQ multiplex PCR, while the TCRdb copy is restricted to in-frame clones and leaves out a portion. The table records roughly 760,000 clones, approximately 74% of them present only once. Trimming removed 6 bases from V and 4 bases from J; junction bases left unmatched: 8. Germline CDR1 and CDR2: SGHVS and FQNEAQ. CDR3 length equals 15 residues. The clonotype originates from a woman aged 25 to 39 in good health. The chain joins TRBV7-8 to TRBJ2-1, with 8 bases aligning to TRBD2. Sequencing used memory CD4+ T cells sorted from blood. The subset denotes: CD45RA-negative fraction. This CDR3 reads CASRFTSGGYNEQFF. The CDR3 region has the DNA TGTGCCAGCAGATTCACTAGCGGAGGTTACAATGAGCAGTTCTTC.